These 22 T cell receptor beta chains were sequenced from one sample in a study of Graves' ophthalmopathy and Graves' hyperthyroidism. RNA transcripts were the source from which TCR beta CDR3 regions were amplified. The library came from an HTBI-primed first-round RT-PCR and a second-round multiplex PCR. A single record per CDR3 protein comes from TCRdb applying MiXCR to the multiplex PCR reads. The sample has under 800,000 distinct CDR3 sequences, about 20% seen once. Material: peripheral blood. Receptors originate from a woman aged 18-29 years with stable Graves' hyperthyroidism. Some clones in this sample may be carry-over from other donors' samples.

The genes are TRBV27 and TRBJ2-7, with a possible D match to TRBD2 (7 bases). The CDR3 length is 11 residues. Germline CDR1 and CDR2: MNHEY and SMNVEV (reference sequence). The V end lost 8 bases, the J end lost 6 bases, and 11 bases lay between the germline ends. The CDR3 DNA follows: TGTGCCAGCTCGGGGGGCCGCGAGCAGTACTTC. Protein product: CASSGGREQYF.

Note on this clonotype: Since no conserved phenylalanine or tryptophan closes the CDR3, a read error is the likely cause. The DNA is omitted, as the CDR3 cannot be located on it reliably, and the CDR3 follows TCRdb's listing. The chain recombines TRBV5-1 with TRBJ2-7; TRBD2, the table's D call, was not compared with the DNA. The CDR3 has 16 amino acids, counting both end residues. Germline-derived CDR1 and CDR2 are SGHRS and YFSETQ. This CDR3 is CASSLGTSGRTNEQCL.

This clonotype occurred many times. This chain connects TRBV6-1 to TRBJ1-3; D may be TRBD1 (5 bases). Germline V gives CDR1 MNHNS, CDR2 SASEGT. With 11 bases removed from V and 0 bases from J, the gap between germline ends came to 11 bases. CDR3 size: 13 residues. CDR3: CASRVHSGNTIYF. DNA for the CDR3: TGTGCCTCCAGGGTTCACTCTGGAAACACCATATATTTT.

A single count supports this clonotype. The gene calls are TRBV24-1 and TRBJ1-5; D is possibly TRBD1 (6 bases). The ends were cut back, 7 bases at V and 7 bases at J, with 16 bases in the middle. The germline CDR1 and CDR2 sequences are KGHDR and SFDVKD. The CDR3 is made up of 14 amino acids. For the CDR3, the DNA is TGTGCCACCAGCGGCAGACAGGCTGGGCAGCCCCAGCATTTT. This codes for CATSGRQAGQPQHF.

The table lists this clonotype with a few counts. The chain has TRBV11-2 and TRBJ2-7; tentative D call: TRBD1 (6 bases). Germline V gene lookup returns CDR1 SGHAT and CDR2 FQNNGV. This CDR3 comprises 16 residues. Trimming removed 3 bases at V and 6 bases at J, with 21 bases between. Here the CDR3 reads CASSFHRDIKPFEQYF. CDR3 bases: TGTGCCAGCAGCTTTCACCGGGACATCAAGCCATTCGAGCAGTACTTC.

This clonotype was detected a few times. The chain couples TRBV30 to TRBJ1-1; D unclear. V lost 3 bases and J 0 bases, leaving 8 bases between the germline ends. The CDR3 consists of 13 residues. In germline, CDR1 is GTSNPN, CDR2 SVGIG (reference sequence). The CDR3 region is CAWRVLMNTEAFF. The CDR3 DNA is TGTGCCTGGAGGGTTCTGATGAACACTGAAGCTTTCTTT.

This rearrangement joins TRBV11-2 to TRBJ1-5; unclear D gene. The V gene's germline CDR1 is SGHAT and CDR2 FQNNGV. V lost 2 bases and J 3 bases, leaving 14 bases between the germline ends. This CDR3 region has 16 residues. The CDR3 DNA reads as TGTGCCAGCAGCTTAAAGCCGTCGCGCTACAATCAGCCCCAGCATTTT. Its protein product is CASSLKPSRYNQPQHF.

This clonotype was recorded many times. The chain has TRBV25-1 and TRBJ2-2; 9 bases align to TRBD2. This CDR3 spans 16 amino acids. After removal of 2 bases from V and 4 bases from J, the junction contained 5 bases not matched to a gene. In germline, CDR1 is MGHDK, CDR2 SYGVNS. Written as DNA, the CDR3 is TGTGCCAGCAGTGAAGGCGGGGGGGCGGGCACCGGGGAGCTGTTTTTT. It codes for CASSEGGGAGTGELFF. The variable domain in full, completed from reference TRBV25-1 and TRBJ2-2, reads EADIYQTPRYLVIGTGKKITLECSQTMGHDKMYWYQQDPGMELHLIHYSYGVNSTEKGDLSSESTVSRIRTEHFPLTLESARPSHTSQYLCASSEGGGAGTGELFFGEGSRLTVL.

The chain joins TRBV7-6 to TRBJ2-7, with 8 bases that match TRBD1. J lost 2 bases, V lost 1 base, and 4 bases had no gene match. The CDR3 runs 15 residues. The germline V gene has CDR1 SGHVS and CDR2 FNYEAQ. The CDR3 coding sequence is TGTGCCAGCAGCTTAGGGACAGGGTTAGCCTACGAGCAGTACTTC. It translates to CASSLGTGLAYEQYF.

This clonotype was counted only a few times. This sequence joins TRBV20-1 and TRBJ2-5; 8 bases line up with TRBD1. CDR1 is DFQATT and CDR2 is SNEGSKA in the germline V gene (reference sequence). The trim removed 2 bases at V and 5 bases at J, leaving 7 bases unmatched. This CDR3 spans 14 amino acids. The CDR3 DNA follows: TGCAGTGCTAGACGGCAGGGGGCTATGGAGACCCAGTACTTC. As protein: CSARRQGAMETQYF.

The rearrangement links TRBV28 to TRBJ1-1, with D uncertain. Germline assignment: CDR1 MDHEN and CDR2 SYDVKM. V shed 6 bases and J shed 6 bases, with 17 bases lying between them. This CDR3 contains 14 residues. The CDR3 sequence: CASRVTPARAEAFF. CDR3 DNA: TGTGCCAGCAGAGTAACCCCCGCTAGGGCTGAAGCTTTCTTT.

This clonotype was observed at least ten times. The rearrangement uses TRBV5-1 and TRBJ1-2, with D unresolved. In germline, CDR1 is SGHRS, CDR2 YFSETQ. V was shortened by 3 bases and J by 6 bases, with 15 bases between the two germline ends. The CDR3 contains 14 residues. The CDR3 nucleotides are TGCGCCAGCAGCTGGGCGAGAAAGGAGGATGGCTACACCTTC. It yields the protein CASSWARKEDGYTF.

This clonotype occurred many times. The chain employs TRBV20-1 and TRBJ1-6; D unclear. Germline V gene data show CDR1 as DFQATT and CDR2 as SNEGSKA (reference sequence). V shed 0 bases and J shed 1 base, with 4 bases lying between them. The CDR3 loop spans 14 amino acids. Here the CDR3 DNA reads TGCAGTGCTAGAGACGGTTCCTATAATTCACCCCTCCACTTT. This codes for CSARDGSYNSPLHF.

This clonotype was detected ten times or more. This rearrangement joins TRBV9 to TRBJ1-1; tentative D call: TRBD1 (5 bases). This CDR3 spans 15 amino acids. Germline V lookup: CDR1 SGDLS, CDR2 YYNGEE. Deletions cut 2 bases from V and 3 bases from J, with 14 bases between. CDR3 in DNA: TGTGCCAGCAGCGTCTCAGGGCTGGTCGACACTGAAGCTTTCTTT. Its protein is CASSVSGLVDTEAFF.

This clonotype was observed many times. This chain uses TRBV19 with TRBJ2-6; D is perhaps TRBD1 or TRBD2 (5 bases each). The germline gives CDR1 LNHDA, CDR2 SQIVND (reference sequence). The V gene lost 3 bases and the J gene lost 1 base, with 13 bases spanning the gap. This CDR3 spans 17 amino acids. In DNA form, the CDR3 reads TGTGCCAGTAGTATGGATTCGTGGGGGTCTGGGGCCAACGTCCTGACTTTC. Residues: CASSMDSWGSGANVLTF.

As concerns this clonotype: A junction end diverges from the germline sequence, so it may reflect a read error. This rearrangement joins TRBV12-3 or TRBV12-4 to TRBJ1-2, with unresolved D. This CDR3 spans 13 amino acids. The CDR3 DNA follows: TGTGCCAGCAGTTTAGCGAATCGAGACATGCGTCACTTC. The encoded protein is CASSLANRDMRHF.

This clonotype appeared many times. The V and J genes are TRBV19 and TRBJ1-6; 7 bases are shared with TRBD1. This CDR3 contains 14 residues. Trimming removed 1 base from V and 10 bases from J; junction bases left unmatched: 4. Per germline, CDR1 LNHDA and CDR2 SQIVND (reference sequence). In DNA form, the CDR3 reads TGTGCCAGTAGTATAGTAACAGGGGACTCACCCCTCCACTTT. Translated, it gives CASSIVTGDSPLHF.

This clonotype has a count of ten or more. The genes are TRBV20-1 and TRBJ1-5, with 8 bases fitting TRBD1. CDR3 length: 15 amino acids. The ends lost 0 bases at V and 7 bases at J; junction bases unmatched: 8. CDR1 and CDR2 (germline): DFQATT, SNEGSKA (reference sequence). The CDR3 coding sequence is TGCAGTGCTAGAGATTCCGGGACAGGATGGCAGCCCCAGCATTTT. Translated: CSARDSGTGWQPQHF.

This chain links TRBV5-5 with TRBJ1-1, with D unresolved. The CDR3 length is 13 residues. Germline CDR1 is SGHKS and CDR2 is YYEKEE (reference sequence). The V and J ends lost 2 bases and 4 bases respectively, with 9 bases between them. CDR3 coding DNA: TGTGCCAGCAGCTTTTCCTCGGTCACTGAAGCTTTCTTT. The encoded protein is CASSFSSVTEAFF. Full variable domain (outside the CDR3, taken from reference TRBV5-5 and TRBJ1-1): DAGVTQSPTHLIKTRGQQVTLRCSPISGHKSVSWYQQVLGQGPQFIFQYYEKEERGRGNFPDRFSARQFPNYSSELNVNALLLGDSALYLCASSFSSVTEAFFGQGTRLTVV.

This clonotype was seen a few times. V and J are TRBV19 and TRBJ2-4; either TRBD1 or TRBD2 may supply D (6 bases each). This CDR3 contains 16 residues. The V end was cut by 4 bases, the J end by 9 bases, with 22 bases between. The germline CDR1 and CDR2 sequences are LNHDA and SQIVND (reference sequence). The CDR3 DNA reads TGTGCCAGTAGTACCCAAGGGGGGTCCGGGGCTGGCATTCAGTACTTC. Translated: CASSTQGGSGAGIQYF.

This clonotype was seen at least ten times. The chain joins TRBV5-1 to TRBJ1-1; D is possibly TRBD1 (6 bases). CDR1 SGHRS and CDR2 YFSETQ come from the germline V gene. Trimming left V 0 bases short and J 2 bases short, with 14 bases between. This CDR3 contains 16 residues. The CDR3 region is CASSLGWYRDNTEAFF. CDR3 coding DNA: TGCGCCAGCAGCTTGGGGTGGTACAGGGATAACACTGAAGCTTTCTTT.

The J gene is TRBJ1-2, the V gene TRBV30, with TRBD1 as a possible D gene (5 bases). CDR1 and CDR2 (germline): GTSNPN, SVGIG (reference sequence). Trimming took off 3 bases at V and 4 bases at J, with 9 bases between the two ends. This CDR3 region has 12 residues. CDR3 in amino acids: CAWSQGGYGYTF. The CDR3 DNA is TGTGCCTGGAGCCAGGGAGGCTATGGCTACACCTTC. Drawing the rest from reference TRBV30 and TRBJ1-2, the complete variable domain is SQTIHQWPATLVQPVGSPLSLECTVEGTSNPNLYWYRQAAGRGLQLLFYSVGIGQISSEVPQNLSASRPQDRQFILSSKKLLLSDSGFYLCAWSQGGYGYTFGSGTRLTVV.